Listed below are T cell receptor beta chains from one sample, sequenced in a study of OX40 agonist ivuxolimab in advanced cancers. The method was immunoSEQ multiplex PCR; TCRdb's version includes in-frame clones alone and lacks a portion of them. The sample contains tens of thousands of clones, more than 85% of which appear only once. Material: CD4+ or CD8+ T cells sorted from blood, obtained in a trial of the OX40 agonist ivuxolimab. Every receptor here comes from an adult with an advanced solid tumor such as melanoma, head and neck, liver or kidney cancer. Each CDR3 is given with its conserved first and last residue.

v_call cdr3_aa
TRBV5-1 CASSLGPSGPEDTQYF
TRBV30 CAWSMTPTRYNEQFF
TRBV5-6 CASSLQGPQYF
TRBV6-1 CASKLRVFADTQYF
TRBV28 CASSLLTPTGSGANVLTF
TRBV5-1 CASSPIGSSYNEQFF
TRBV5-4 CASAGTSGEQYF
TRBV7-9 CASSLGAGNTEAFF
TRBV7-6 CASSPGTGIYEQYF
TRBV27 CASSLSWENTGELFF
TRBV5-1 CASSFGLAGVDEQFF
TRBV2 CASSDVGTEAFF
TRBV27 CASSLKGARGYTF
TRBV18 CASSRSSGMKNTGELFF
TRBV5-1 CASSGGQFTGELFF
TRBV7-9 CASSLELFRTGVTNTEAFF
TRBV5-4 CASRYSGSPAQYF